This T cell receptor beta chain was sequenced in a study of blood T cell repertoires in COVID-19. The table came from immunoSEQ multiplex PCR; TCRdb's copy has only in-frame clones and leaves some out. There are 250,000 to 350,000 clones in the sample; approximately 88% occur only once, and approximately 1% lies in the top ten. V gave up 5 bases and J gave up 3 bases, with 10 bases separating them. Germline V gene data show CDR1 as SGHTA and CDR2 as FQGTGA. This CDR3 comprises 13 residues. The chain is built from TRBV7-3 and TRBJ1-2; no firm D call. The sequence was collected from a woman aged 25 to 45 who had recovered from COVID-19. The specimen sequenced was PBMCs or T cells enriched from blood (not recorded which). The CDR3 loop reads CASSQDMDYGYTF. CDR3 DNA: TGTGCCAGCAGCCAAGACATGGACTATGGCTACACCTTC.